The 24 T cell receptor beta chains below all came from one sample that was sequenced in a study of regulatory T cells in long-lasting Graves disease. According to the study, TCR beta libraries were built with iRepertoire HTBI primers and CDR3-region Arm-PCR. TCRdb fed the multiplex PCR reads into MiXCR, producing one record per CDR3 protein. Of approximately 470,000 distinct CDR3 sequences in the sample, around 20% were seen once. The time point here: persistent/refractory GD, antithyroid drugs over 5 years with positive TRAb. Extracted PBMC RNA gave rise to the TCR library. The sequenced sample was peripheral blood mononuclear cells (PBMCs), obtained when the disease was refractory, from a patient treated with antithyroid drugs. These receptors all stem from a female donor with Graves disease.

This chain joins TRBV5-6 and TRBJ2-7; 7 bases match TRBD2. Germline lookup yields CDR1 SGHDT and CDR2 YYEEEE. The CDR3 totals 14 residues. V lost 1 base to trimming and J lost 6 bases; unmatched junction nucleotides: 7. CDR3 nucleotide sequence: TGTGCCAGCAGCTTGTATGGGAGGGACGGCGAGCAGTACTTC. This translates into CASSLYGRDGEQYF.

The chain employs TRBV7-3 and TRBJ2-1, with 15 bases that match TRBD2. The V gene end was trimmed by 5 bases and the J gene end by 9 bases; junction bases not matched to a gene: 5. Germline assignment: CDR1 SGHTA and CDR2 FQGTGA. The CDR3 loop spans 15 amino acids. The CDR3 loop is CASSPGLAGGGEQFF. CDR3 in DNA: TGTGCCAGCAGCCCCGGACTAGCGGGAGGGGGTGAGCAGTTCTTC.

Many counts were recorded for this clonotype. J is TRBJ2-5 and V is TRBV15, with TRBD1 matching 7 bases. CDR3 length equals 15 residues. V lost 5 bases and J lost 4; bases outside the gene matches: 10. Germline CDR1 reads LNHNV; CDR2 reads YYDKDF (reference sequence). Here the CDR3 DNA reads TGTGCCACCAGCGACCGACAGGGCTTACCAGAGACCCAGTACTTC. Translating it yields CATSDRQGLPETQYF.

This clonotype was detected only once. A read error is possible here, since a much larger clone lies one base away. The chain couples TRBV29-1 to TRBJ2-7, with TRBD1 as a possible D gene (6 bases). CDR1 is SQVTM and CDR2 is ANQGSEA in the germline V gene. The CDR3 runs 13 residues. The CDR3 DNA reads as TGCAGCGTTGCCTGGGACACTGCCTACGGGCAGTACTTC. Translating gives CSVAWDTAYGQYF.

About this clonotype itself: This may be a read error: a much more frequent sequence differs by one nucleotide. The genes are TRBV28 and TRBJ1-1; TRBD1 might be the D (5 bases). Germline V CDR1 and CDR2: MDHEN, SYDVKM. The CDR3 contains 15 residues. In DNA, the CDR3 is TGTGCCAGCAGCAAACGGACAAGTATGAACACTGAAGCTTCCTTT. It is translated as CASSKRTSMNTEASF.

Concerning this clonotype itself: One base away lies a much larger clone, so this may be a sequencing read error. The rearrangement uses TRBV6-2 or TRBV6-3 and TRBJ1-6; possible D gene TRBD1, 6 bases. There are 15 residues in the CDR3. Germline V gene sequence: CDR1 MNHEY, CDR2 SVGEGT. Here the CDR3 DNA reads TGTACCAGCAGTACTGGACAGAGGGGGTATTCACCCCTCCACTTT. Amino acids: CTSSTGQRGYSPLHF.

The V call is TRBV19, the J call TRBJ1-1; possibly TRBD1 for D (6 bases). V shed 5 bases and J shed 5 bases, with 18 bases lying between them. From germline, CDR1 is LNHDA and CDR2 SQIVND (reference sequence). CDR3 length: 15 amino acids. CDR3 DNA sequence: TGTGCCAGTAGTGGGCACAGGGTCGAGTGGACTGAAGCTTTCTTT. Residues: CASSGHRVEWTEAFF.

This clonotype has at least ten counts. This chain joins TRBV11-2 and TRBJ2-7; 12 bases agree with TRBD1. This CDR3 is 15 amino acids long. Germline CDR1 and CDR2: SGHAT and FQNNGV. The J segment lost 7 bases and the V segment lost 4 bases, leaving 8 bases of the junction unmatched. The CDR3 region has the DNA TGTGCCAGCAGCTCCCGGGACAGGGGGCGGTGGGAGCAGTACTTC. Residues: CASSSRDRGRWEQYF.

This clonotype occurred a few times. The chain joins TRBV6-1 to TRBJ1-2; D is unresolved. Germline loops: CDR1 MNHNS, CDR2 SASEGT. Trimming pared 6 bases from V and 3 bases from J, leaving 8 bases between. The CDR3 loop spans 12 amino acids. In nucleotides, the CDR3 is TGTGCCAGCAGCCAGCAAGACTATGGCTACACCTTC. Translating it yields CASSQQDYGYTF.

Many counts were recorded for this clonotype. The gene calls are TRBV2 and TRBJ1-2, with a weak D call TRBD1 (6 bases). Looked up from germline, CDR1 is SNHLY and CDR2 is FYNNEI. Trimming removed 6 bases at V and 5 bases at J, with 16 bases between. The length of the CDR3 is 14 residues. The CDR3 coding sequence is TGTGCCAGCAGCCTCCTCGACAGGAAATATGGCTACACCTTC. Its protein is CASSLLDRKYGYTF.

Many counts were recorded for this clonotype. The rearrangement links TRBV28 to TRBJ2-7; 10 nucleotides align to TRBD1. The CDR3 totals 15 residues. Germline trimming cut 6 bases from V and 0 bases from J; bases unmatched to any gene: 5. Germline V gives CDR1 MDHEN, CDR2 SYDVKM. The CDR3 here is CASSSGQGNSYEQYF. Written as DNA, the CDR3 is TGTGCCAGCAGCTCGGGACAGGGGAACTCCTACGAGCAGTACTTC.

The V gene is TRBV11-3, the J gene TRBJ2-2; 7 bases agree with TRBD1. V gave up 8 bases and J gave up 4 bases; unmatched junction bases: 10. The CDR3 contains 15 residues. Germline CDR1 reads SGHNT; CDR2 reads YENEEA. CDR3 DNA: TGTGCCAGCTCCGCGACAGGGATCCCCACCGGGGAGCTGTTTTTT. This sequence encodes CASSATGIPTGELFF.

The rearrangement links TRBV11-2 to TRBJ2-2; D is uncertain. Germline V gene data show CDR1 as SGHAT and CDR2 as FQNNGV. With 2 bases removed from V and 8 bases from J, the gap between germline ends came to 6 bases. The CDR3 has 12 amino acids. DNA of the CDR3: TGTGCCAGCAGCTTACGTTGGGGGGAGCTGTTTTTT. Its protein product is CASSLRWGELFF.

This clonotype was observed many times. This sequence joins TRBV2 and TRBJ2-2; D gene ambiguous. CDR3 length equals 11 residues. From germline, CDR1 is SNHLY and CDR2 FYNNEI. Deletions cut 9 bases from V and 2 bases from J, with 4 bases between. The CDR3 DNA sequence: TGTGCCAGGGACAACACCGGGGAGCTGTTTTTT. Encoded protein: CARDNTGELFF. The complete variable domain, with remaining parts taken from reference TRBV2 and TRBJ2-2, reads EPEVTQTPSHQVTQMGQEVILRCVPISNHLYFYWYRQILGQKVEFLVSFYNNEISEKSEIFDDQFSVERPDGSNFTLKIRSTKLEDSAMYFCARDNTGELFFGEGSRLTVL.

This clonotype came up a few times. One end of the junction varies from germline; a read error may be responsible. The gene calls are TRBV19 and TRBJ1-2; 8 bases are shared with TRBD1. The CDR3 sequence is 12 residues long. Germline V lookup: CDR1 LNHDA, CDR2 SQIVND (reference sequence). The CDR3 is CASRTQGVETLF. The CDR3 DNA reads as TGTGCCAGTAGGACACAGGGGGTCGAGACTCTATTC.

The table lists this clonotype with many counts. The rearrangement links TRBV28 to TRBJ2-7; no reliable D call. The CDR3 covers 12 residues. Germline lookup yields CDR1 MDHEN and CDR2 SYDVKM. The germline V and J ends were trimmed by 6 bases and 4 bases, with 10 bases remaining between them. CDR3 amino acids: CASSSTAYEQYF. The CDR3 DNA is TGTGCCAGCAGCTCGACGGCGTACGAGCAGTACTTC.

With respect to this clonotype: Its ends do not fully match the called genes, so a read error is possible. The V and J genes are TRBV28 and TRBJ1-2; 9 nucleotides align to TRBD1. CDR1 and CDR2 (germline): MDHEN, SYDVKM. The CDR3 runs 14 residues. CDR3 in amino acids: CTSSFKGQGYGYTF. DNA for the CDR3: TGTACCAGCAGTTTTAAGGGACAGGGTTATGGCTACACCTTC.

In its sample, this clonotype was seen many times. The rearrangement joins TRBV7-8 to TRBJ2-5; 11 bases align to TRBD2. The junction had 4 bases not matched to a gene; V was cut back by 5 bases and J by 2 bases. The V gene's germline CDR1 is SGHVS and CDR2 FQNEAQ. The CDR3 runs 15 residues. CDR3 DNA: TGTGCCAGCAGCACTAGACTAGCGGGACAAGAGACCCAGTACTTC. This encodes CASSTRLAGQETQYF.

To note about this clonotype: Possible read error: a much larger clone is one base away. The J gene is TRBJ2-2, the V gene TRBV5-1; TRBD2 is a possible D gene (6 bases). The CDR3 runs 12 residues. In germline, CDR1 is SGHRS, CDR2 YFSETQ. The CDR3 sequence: CASSFTVGGLFF. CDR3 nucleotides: TGCGCCAGCAGCTTTACGGTCGGGGGGCTGTTTTTT.

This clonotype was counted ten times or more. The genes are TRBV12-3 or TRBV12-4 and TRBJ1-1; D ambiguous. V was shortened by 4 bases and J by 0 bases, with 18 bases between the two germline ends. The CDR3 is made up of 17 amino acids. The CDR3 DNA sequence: TGTGCCAGCAGTTCCAATAGGCAGTGGCACGTGAACACTGAAGCTTTCTTT. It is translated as CASSSNRQWHVNTEAFF.

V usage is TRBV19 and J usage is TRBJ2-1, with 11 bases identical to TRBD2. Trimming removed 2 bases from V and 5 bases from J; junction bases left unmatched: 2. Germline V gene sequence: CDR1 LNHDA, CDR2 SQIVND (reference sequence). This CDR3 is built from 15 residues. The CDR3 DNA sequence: TGTGCCAGTAGTATACTAGCGGGAGGAAACAATGAGCAGTTCTTC. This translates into CASSILAGGNNEQFF.

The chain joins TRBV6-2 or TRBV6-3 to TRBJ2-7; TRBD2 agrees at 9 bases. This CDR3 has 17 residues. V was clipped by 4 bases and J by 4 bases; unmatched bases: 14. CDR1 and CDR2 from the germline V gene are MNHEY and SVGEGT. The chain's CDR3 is CASSFGSSGISSYEQYF. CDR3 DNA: TGTGCCAGCAGTTTTGGTTCTAGCGGGATCTCCTCTTACGAGCAGTACTTC.

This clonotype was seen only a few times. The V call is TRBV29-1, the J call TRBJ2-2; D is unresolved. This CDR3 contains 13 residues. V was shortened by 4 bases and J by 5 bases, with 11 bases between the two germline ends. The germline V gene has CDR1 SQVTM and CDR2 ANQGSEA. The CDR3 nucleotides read TGCAGCGTTGGGCGCCCCGGTACCGGGGAGCTGTTTTTT. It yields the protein CSVGRPGTGELFF.

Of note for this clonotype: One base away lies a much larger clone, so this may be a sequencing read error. CDR3 protein: CASSLRSNEKLFF. CDR3 in DNA: TGTGCCAGCAGTTTACGGTCTAATGAAAAACTGTTTTTT. The rearrangement joins TRBV6-5 to TRBJ1-4; D is ambiguous. This CDR3 is 13 amino acids long. Germline CDR1 and CDR2: MNHEY and SVGAGI. Trimming took off 4 bases at V and 3 bases at J, with 6 bases between the two ends.